This T cell receptor beta chain was found in a study of Graves' ophthalmopathy and Graves' hyperthyroidism. Study-wide background: At initial diagnosis, peripheral blood was obtained, and this preceded any treatment. Findings and limits, study-wide: Blood repertoires reportedly contained most expanded thyroid clonotypes above 0.001 frequency. A model built from 13 signatures distinguished ophthalmopathy from stable hyperthyroidism with about 90% sensitivity and 81.08% specificity.

V was trimmed by 5 bases and J by 6 bases, leaving 19 bases between them. CDR1 is SEHNR, CDR2 FQNEAQ, per germline (reference sequence). This CDR3 is 16 amino acids long. The authors diagnosed from clinical symptoms, serum thyroxine, TRAb, thyroid ultrasound and orbital computed tomography. Transcripts of RNA were the source for amplifying TCR beta CDR3 regions. An opening RT-PCR round employed HTBI primers and preceded a second-round multiplex PCR. TCRdb re-derived calls from the multiplex PCR reads in MiXCR, one entry per CDR3 protein. The data show approximately 700,000 distinct CDR3 sequences, about two fifths seen once. This clonotype came up many times. Its antigen is still unknown.

The sequenced sample was peripheral blood. This receptor was identified in an adult man with Graves' ophthalmopathy. The J gene is TRBJ2-2, the V gene TRBV7-9; no firm D call. CDR3 DNA sequence: TGTGCCAGCAGCCCCGAGGCGGCGGACCTCCCCGGGGAGCTGTTTTTT. It yields the protein CASSPEAADLPGELFF.